This section outlines one TCR beta chain sequence together with its context. The target antigen is unknown. The sample comes from a study of cytomegalovirus exposure and HLA in healthy donors. Study outcomes and limitations: Listed as cytomegalovirus-associated were roughly 180 TCR beta chains. One later analysis, an examination of the 100 to 150 validation repertoires, found that first-cohort TCR clusters tended to co-occur in them.

Produced via immunoSEQ multiplex PCR; TCRdb's table is partial and in-frame only. There are some 130,000 clones in the sample; less than 95% occur only once, and 1.5% to 2% lies in the top ten. While the first cohort had 600 to 850 subjects, the donors belonged to the separate validation cohort of over a hundred subjects. The CDR3 contains 16 residues. Trimming took 1 base from V and 2 from J, leaving 12 bases between them. Germline CDR1 MDHEN, CDR2 SYDVKM. The chain couples TRBV28 to TRBJ1-3, with unresolved D. The source is a man in his late teens or twenties in good health and CMV-seropositive. Sequencing used PBMCs. CDR3 protein: CASSLFYRSPGNTIYF. In DNA form, the CDR3 reads TGTGCCAGCAGTTTATTCTACAGAAGTCCTGGAAACACCATATATTTT.